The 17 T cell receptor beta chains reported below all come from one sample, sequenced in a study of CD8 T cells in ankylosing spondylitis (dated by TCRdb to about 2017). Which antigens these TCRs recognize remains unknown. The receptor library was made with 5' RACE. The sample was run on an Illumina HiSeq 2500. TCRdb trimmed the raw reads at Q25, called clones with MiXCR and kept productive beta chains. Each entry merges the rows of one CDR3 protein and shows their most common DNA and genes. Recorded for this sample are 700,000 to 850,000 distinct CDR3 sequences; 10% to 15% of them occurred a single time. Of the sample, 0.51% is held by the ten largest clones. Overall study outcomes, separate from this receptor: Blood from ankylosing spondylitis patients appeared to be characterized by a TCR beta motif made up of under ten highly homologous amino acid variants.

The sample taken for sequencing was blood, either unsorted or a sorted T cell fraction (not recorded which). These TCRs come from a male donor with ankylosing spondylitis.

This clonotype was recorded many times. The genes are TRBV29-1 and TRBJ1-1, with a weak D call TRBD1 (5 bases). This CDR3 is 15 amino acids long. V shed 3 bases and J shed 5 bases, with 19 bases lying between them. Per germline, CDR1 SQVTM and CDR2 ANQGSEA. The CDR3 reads CSVDLRLGLRTEAFF. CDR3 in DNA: TGCAGCGTTGATTTAAGGCTGGGACTCAGGACTGAAGCTTTCTTT.

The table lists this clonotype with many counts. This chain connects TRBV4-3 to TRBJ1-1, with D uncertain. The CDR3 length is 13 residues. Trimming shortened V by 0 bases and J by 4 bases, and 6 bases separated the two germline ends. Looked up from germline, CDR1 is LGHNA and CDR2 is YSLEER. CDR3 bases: TGCGCCAGCAGCCAAGACCCCCTCACTGAAGCTTTCTTT. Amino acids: CASSQDPLTEAFF.

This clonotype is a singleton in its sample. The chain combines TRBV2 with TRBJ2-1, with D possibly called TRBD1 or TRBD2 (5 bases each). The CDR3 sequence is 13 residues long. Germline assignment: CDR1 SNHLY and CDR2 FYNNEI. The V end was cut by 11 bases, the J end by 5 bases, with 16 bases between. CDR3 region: CADGGRANNEQFF. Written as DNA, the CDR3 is TGTGCCGACGGAGGCAGGGCAAACAATGAGCAGTTCTTC.

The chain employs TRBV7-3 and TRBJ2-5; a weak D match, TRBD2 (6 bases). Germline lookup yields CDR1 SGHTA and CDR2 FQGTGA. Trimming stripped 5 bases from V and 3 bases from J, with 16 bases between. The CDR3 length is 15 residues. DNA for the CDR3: TGTGCCAGCAGCATCACCGGGACTCCAGAAGAGACCCAGTACTTC. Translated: CASSITGTPEETQYF.

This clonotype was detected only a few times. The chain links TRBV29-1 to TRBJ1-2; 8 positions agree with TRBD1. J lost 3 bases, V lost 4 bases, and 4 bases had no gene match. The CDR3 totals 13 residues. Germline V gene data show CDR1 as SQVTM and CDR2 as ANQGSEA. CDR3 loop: CSVGTGYDYGYTF. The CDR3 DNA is TGCAGCGTTGGGACAGGGTATGACTATGGCTACACCTTC.

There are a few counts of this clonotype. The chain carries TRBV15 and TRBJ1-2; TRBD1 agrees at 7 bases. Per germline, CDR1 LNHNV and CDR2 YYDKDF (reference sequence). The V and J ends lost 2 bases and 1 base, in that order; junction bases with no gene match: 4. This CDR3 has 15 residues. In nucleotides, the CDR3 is TGTGCCACCAGCAGAAGCGGGACAGTTAACTATGGCTACACCTTC. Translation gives CATSRSGTVNYGYTF.

DNA of the CDR3: TGCAGTGCTAGCGAGAGAGGCTACACCTTC. It encodes CSASERGYTF. The chain uses TRBV20-1 and TRBJ1-2; no firm D call. V was pared by 3 bases and J by 8 bases, with 7 bases between. Germline V CDR1 and CDR2: DFQATT, SNEGSKA (reference sequence). This CDR3 contains 10 residues.

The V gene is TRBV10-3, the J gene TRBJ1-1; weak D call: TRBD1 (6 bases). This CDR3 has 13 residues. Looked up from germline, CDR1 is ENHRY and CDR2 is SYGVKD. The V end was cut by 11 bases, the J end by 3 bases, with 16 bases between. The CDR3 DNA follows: TGTGCCGTCCGACAGGACTTGGACACTGAAGCTTTCTTT. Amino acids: CAVRQDLDTEAFF.

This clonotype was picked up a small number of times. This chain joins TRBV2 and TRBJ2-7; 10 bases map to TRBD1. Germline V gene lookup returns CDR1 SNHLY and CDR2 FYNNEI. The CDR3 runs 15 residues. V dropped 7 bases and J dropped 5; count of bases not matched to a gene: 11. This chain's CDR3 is CASTQSGTGAHEQYF. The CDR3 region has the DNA TGTGCCAGCACCCAGTCCGGGACAGGGGCTCACGAGCAGTACTTC.

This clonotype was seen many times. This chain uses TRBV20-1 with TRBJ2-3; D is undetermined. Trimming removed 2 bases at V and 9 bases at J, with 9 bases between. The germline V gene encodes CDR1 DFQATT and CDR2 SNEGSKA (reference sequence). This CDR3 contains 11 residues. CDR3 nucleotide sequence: TGCAGTGCTAGACCCCTGGTAACGCAGTATTTT. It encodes CSARPLVTQYF.

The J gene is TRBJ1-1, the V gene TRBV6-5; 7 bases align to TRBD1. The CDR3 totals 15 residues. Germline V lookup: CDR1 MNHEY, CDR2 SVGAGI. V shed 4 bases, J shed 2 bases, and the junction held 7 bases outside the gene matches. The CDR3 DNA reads TGTGCCAGCAGTTCCCCAAGGGGGCCAAACACTGAAGCTTTCTTT. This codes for CASSSPRGPNTEAFF.

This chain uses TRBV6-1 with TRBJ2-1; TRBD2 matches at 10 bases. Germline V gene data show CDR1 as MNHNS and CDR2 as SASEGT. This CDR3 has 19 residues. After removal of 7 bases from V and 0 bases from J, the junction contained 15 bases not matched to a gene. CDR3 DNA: TGTGCCAGCAAAAGCAGGCTAGCGGGGGCCAAAAGCTCCTACAATGAGCAGTTCTTC. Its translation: CASKSRLAGAKSSYNEQFF.

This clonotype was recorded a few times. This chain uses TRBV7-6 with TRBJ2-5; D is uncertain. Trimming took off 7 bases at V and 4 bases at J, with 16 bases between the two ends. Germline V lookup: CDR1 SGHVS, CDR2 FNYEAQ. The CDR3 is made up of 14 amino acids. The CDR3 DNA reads TGTGCCAGCACCCTCGGGTCTTGGGGAGAGACCCAGTACTTC. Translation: CASTLGSWGETQYF.

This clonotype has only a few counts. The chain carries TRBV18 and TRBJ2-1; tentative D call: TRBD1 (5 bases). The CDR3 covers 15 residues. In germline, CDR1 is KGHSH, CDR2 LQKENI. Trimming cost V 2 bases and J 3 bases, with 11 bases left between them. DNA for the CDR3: TGTGCCAGCTCACCAGAGGCAGGGAACTACAATGAGCAGTTCTTC. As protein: CASSPEAGNYNEQFF.

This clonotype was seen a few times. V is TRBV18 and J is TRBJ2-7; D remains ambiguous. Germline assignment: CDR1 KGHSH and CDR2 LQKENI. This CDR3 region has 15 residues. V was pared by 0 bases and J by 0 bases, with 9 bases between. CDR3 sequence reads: CASSPPRSLSYEQYF. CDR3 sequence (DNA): TGTGCCAGCTCACCACCTCGGTCTCTCTCCTACGAGCAGTACTTC.

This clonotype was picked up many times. The chain's CDR3 is CGSTPVAEAFF. CDR3 in DNA: TGCGGATCAACCCCCGTAGCTGAAGCTTTCTTT. The chain is built from TRBV20-1 and TRBJ1-1; no firm D call. Germline loops: CDR1 DFQATT, CDR2 SNEGSKA (reference sequence). This CDR3 has 11 residues.

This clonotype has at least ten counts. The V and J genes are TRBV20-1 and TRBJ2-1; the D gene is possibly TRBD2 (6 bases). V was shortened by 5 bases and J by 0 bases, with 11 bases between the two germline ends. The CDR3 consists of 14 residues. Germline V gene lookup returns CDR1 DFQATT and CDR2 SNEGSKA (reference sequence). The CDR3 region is CSAYRGSSYNEQFF. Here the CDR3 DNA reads TGCAGTGCTTATCGGGGGAGCTCCTACAATGAGCAGTTCTTC.